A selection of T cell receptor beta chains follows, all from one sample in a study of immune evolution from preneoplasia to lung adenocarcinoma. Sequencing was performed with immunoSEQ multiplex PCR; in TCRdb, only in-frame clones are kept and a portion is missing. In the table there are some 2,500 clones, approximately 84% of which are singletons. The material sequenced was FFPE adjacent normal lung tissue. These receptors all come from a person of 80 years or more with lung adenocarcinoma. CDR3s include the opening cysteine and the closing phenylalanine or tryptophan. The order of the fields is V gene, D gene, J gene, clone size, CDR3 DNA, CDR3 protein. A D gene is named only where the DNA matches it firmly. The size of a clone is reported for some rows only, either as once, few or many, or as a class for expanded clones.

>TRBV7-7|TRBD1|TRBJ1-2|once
TGTGCTAGCATCCTCAGGGACAGGGAGGGAGGCTACACCTTC
CASILRDREGGYTF
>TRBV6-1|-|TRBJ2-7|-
TGTGCCAGCATTAAATTCTACGAGCAGTACTTC
CASIKFYEQYF
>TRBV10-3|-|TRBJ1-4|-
TGTGCCATCAAGGAGGATCCGGGGAGAGAAAAACTGTTTTTT
CAIKEDPGREKLFF
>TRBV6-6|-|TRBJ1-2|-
TGTGCCAGCAGTTACAATGTAGATGGCTACACCTTC
CASSYNVDGYTF
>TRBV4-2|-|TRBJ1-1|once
TGTGCCAGCAGCCAAGAAAGGACAGAACAAGCTTTCTTT
CASSQERTEQAFF
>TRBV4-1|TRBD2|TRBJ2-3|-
TGCGCCAGCAGCCAGACTACCCTAGCGGGGGGTCCCACTAGCACAGATACGCAGTATTTT
CASSQTTLAGGPTSTDTQYF
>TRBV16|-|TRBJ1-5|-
TGTGCCAGCAGTGACCGGGAGGGTGGCAATCAGCCCCAGCATTTT
CASSDREGGNQPQHF
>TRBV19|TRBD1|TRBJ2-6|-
TGTGCCAGTAGTACGGGACAGCACTCTGGGGCCAACGTCCTGACTTTC
CASSTGQHSGANVLTF
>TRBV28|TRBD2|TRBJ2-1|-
TGTGCCAGCAGTTCCGGATTGGGGGTACTAGCGTACTACAATGAGCAGTTCTTC
CASSSGLGVLAYYNEQFF
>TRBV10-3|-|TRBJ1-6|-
TGTGCCATCAGTGATCCGTCCGAGAGCTCCTATAATTCACCCCTCCACTTT
CAISDPSESSYNSPLHF
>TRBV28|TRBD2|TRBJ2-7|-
TGTGCCAGCAGGGTAGCGGGAGGGTGGGTCGAGCAGTACTTC
CASRVAGGWVEQYF
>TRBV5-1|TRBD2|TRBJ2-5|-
TGCGCCAGCTGGGAGGGACCCCTTCAAGAGACCCAGTACTTC
CASWEGPLQETQYF
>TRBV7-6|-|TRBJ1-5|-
TGTGCCAGCAGCCCTGGATCCACCCGCAATCAGCCCCAGCATTTT
CASSPGSTRNQPQHF
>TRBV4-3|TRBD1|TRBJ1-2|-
TGCGCCAGCAGCCCGGGACAGGCCACTAACTATGGCTACACCTTC
CASSPGQATNYGYTF
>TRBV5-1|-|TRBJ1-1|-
TGCGCCAGCAGCTTGGCCAGAGGGGCCGGCGTGAACACTGAAGCTTTCTTT
CASSLARGAGVNTEAFF
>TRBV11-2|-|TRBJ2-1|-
TGTGCCAGCAGCTTTTCCAGCGGTATCAACAATGAGCAGTTCTTC
CASSFSSGINNEQFF
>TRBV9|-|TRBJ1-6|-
TGTGCCAGCAGCGTTGAAACCCGGGGGAATTCACCCCTCCACTTT
CASSVETRGNSPLHF
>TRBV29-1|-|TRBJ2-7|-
TGCAGCGGCGGGGACAGAGCCTACGAGCAGTACTTC
CSGGDRAYEQYF
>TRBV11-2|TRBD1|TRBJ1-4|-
TGTGCCAGCAGCAAAGACAGGGTTTACGAAAAACTGTTTTTT
CASSKDRVYEKLFF
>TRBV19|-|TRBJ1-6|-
TGTGCCAGTAGTATTGGGGGGCATAATTCACCCCTCCACTTT
CASSIGGHNSPLHF
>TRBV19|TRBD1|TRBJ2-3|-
TGTGCCAGTAGTCCACGACAGGGAAACACAGATACGCAGTATTTT
CASSPRQGNTDTQYF
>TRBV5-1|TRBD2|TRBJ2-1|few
TGCGTCAGCAGCTTGGGAGGGAGCACCTACAATGAGCAGTTCTTC
CVSSLGGSTYNEQFF
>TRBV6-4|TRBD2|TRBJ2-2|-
TGTGCCAGCAGTGACTCAGCGGGAGGCACCGGGGAGCTGTTTTTT
CASSDSAGGTGELFF
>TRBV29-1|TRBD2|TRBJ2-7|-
TGCAGCGTTCACGCACCTAGCGGGTCGAGCTCCTACGAGCAGTACTTC
CSVHAPSGSSSYEQYF
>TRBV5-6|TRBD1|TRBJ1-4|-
TGTGCCAGCAGCTGGACAGGGGGTGAAAAACTGTTTTTT
CASSWTGGEKLFF
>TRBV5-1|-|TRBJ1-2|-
TGCGCCAGCAGCATTGGGACGGCGTTTTACACCTTC
CASSIGTAFYTF
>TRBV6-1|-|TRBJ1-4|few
TGTGCCAGCAGTGAAGCGCTTCAAGGGACGGGAAAACTGTTTTTT
CASSEALQGTGKLFF
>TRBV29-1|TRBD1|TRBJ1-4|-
TGCAGCGTTGTGCAGGGAATCAGGGGGAGTAATGAAAAACTGTTTTTT
CSVVQGIRGSNEKLFF